Listed here is a single T cell receptor (beta chain). RNA, at about 0.45 to 1 ug, was reverse transcribed with random hexamers. Using its own MiXCR run on the immunoSEQ multiplex PCR reads, TCRdb lists one record per CDR3 protein. The repertoire holds about 180,000 distinct CDR3 sequences, with about 93% as singletons. From germline, CDR1 is DFQATT and CDR2 SNEGSKA (reference sequence). The CDR3 length is 15 residues. V was pared by 3 bases and J by 7 bases, with 18 bases between. These data belong to a study of CD8 T cells in Susac syndrome. TCR beta sequencing covered blood CD8+ and CD4+ T cells. The receptor comes from a human donor with Susac syndrome. The genes are TRBV20-1 and TRBJ1-4, with a weak D call TRBD1 (6 bases). The sample comprised CD4+ T cells from PBMCs. CDR3 in DNA: TGCAGTGCTAGGGCCGCAGGGGTAGTCCGTGAAAAACTGTTTTTT. Amino acid sequence: CSARAAGVVREKLFF.